This TCR beta chain was sequenced in a study of T cell responses to AZD1222 COVID-19 vaccine. Study observations and caveats: The donor group comprised mostly white British people and more females; the analysis possibly underestimated clonal diversity. Unmutated variant regions are reportedly the target of nearly half of TCRs that are spike-specific. A rise in Spike-specific TCR breadth and depth followed two AZD1222 doses. Baseline antibody screening turned up just a handful of seropositive AZD1222 recipients.

CDR3 length: 20 amino acids. The V segment lost 4 bases and the J segment 8 bases; nucleotides outside the gene matches: 22. Germline V lookup: CDR1 LGHDT, CDR2 YNNKEL (reference sequence). Of note for this clone: The antigen is unknown.

Method: immunoSEQ multiplex PCR; TCRdb's copy keeps in-frame clones and lacks some. Here the sample spans some 130,000 clones, more than 85% being singletons. The source of this sequence is an adult in good health. The chain links TRBV3-1 (or the pseudogene TRBV3-2) to TRBJ1-4; 10 bases match TRBD1. The starting material was peripheral blood, obtained on day 0 of AZD1222 vaccination. CDR3 sequence reads: CASSPKRKGEPGQGKEKLFF. CDR3 nucleotide sequence: TGTGCCAGCAGCCCCAAGAGAAAGGGCGAACCGGGACAGGGGAAGGAAAAACTGTTTTTT.